These 31 T cell receptor beta chains were all obtained from the same sample, sequenced in a study of blood T cell repertoires in COVID-19. The table came from immunoSEQ multiplex PCR; TCRdb's copy has only in-frame clones and leaves some out. The sample lists about 120,000 clones; about four fifths were seen once. The specimen sequenced was peripheral blood. These receptor sequences come from a woman in her seventies with acute or convalescent COVID-19.

This chain links TRBV5-5 with TRBJ1-6, with unresolved D. Deletions cut 0 bases from V and 7 bases from J, with 8 bases between. Germline CDR1 is SGHKS and CDR2 is YYEKEE (reference sequence). This CDR3 spans 14 amino acids. The CDR3 DNA follows: TGTGCCAGCAGCTTGGAGACGAGGAATTCACCCCTCCACTTT. Amino acids: CASSLETRNSPLHF.

V gene TRBV7-6 combines with J gene TRBJ2-1; 12 bases align to TRBD2. CDR1 is SGHVS, CDR2 FNYEAQ, per germline. J lost 4 bases, V lost 1 base, and 8 bases had no gene match. The CDR3 covers 18 residues. The CDR3 nucleotides read TGTGCCAGCAGCTTAGAGGCTAGCGGGGGGGCACCTTACAATGAGCAGTTCTTC. Protein product: CASSLEASGGAPYNEQFF.

The chain combines TRBV3-1 (or the pseudogene TRBV3-2) with TRBJ2-3; D uncertain. CDR1 and CDR2 (germline): LGHDT, YNNKEL (reference sequence). Trimming shortened V by 0 bases and J by 0 bases, and 7 bases separated the two germline ends. This CDR3 contains 15 residues. CDR3 DNA: TGTGCCAGCAGCCAAGATCTCGGTAGCACAGATACGCAGTATTTT. The encoded protein is CASSQDLGSTDTQYF.

This chain joins TRBV12-5 and TRBJ2-1; a weak D match, TRBD2 (6 bases). V was trimmed by 5 bases and J by 4 bases, leaving 9 bases between them. The CDR3 runs to 13 residues. The V gene's germline CDR1 is LGHNT and CDR2 FRNRAP. Written as DNA, the CDR3 is TGTGCTAGTGGTCTCGGGACTTACAATGAGCAGTTCTTC. This sequence encodes CASGLGTYNEQFF.

V gene TRBV11-3 combines with J gene TRBJ1-1; D is uncertain. Germline V gene lookup returns CDR1 SGHNT and CDR2 YENEEA. The CDR3 has 12 amino acids. Trimming left V 1 base short and J 3 bases short, with 3 bases between. CDR3 sequence (DNA): TGTGCCAGCAGCTTAGTCGACACTGAAGCTTTCTTT. This sequence encodes CASSLVDTEAFF.

The chain combines TRBV11-3 with TRBJ1-2; 8 nucleotides line up with TRBD1. The CDR3 consists of 15 residues. V lost 1 base to trimming and J lost 6 bases; unmatched junction nucleotides: 7. Germline CDR1 SGHNT, CDR2 YENEEA. Here the CDR3 reads CASSLGSRGRNGYTF. DNA for the CDR3: TGTGCCAGCAGCTTAGGTAGCAGGGGGCGGAATGGCTACACCTTC. The full variable domain, completed using reference TRBV11-3 and TRBJ1-2, is EAGVVQSPRYKIIEKKQPVAFWCNPISGHNTLYWYLQNLGQGPELLIRYENEEAVDDSQLPKDRFSAERLKGVDSTLKIQPAELGDSAVYLCASSLGSRGRNGYTFGSGTRLTVV.

This rearrangement joins TRBV4-3 to TRBJ2-3; D is possibly TRBD2 (7 bases). V was pared by 2 bases and J by 2 bases, with 20 bases between. Germline CDR1 LGHNA, CDR2 YSLEER. CDR3 length equals 18 residues. CDR3 region: CASSQYGGGGGNTDTQYF. Here the CDR3 DNA reads TGCGCCAGCAGCCAATACGGCGGAGGCGGGGGCAACACAGATACGCAGTATTTT.

J is TRBJ1-5 and V is TRBV7-8, with D unclear. This CDR3 has 15 residues. Germline CDR1 reads SGHVS; CDR2 reads FQNEAQ. The germline V and J ends were trimmed by 1 base and 0 bases, with 7 bases remaining between them. The DNA for the CDR3 is TGTGCCAGCAGCTTAGACAGATATAGCAATCAGCCCCAGCATTTT. Translation gives CASSLDRYSNQPQHF.

V gene TRBV5-4 combines with J gene TRBJ2-1; 12 bases map to TRBD2. CDR3 length: 20 amino acids. The germline V gene has CDR1 SGHNT and CDR2 YYREEE (reference sequence). Trimming cost V 4 bases and J 5 bases; bases outside gene matches: 19. In DNA, the CDR3 is TGTGCCAGCAGCGGAGGCGGTCTAGCGGGGGGGATTCCCAAAAACAATGAGCAGTTCTTC. Protein sequence: CASSGGGLAGGIPKNNEQFF.

Only one count was recorded for this clone. The chain links TRBV18 to TRBJ1-2; D is undetermined. V shed 6 bases and J shed 2 bases, with 10 bases lying between them. CDR3 size: 13 residues. CDR1 and CDR2 from the germline V gene are KGHSH and LQKENI. CDR3 protein: CASSPDGNYGYTF. CDR3 DNA sequence: TGTGCCAGCTCGCCCGACGGGAACTATGGCTACACCTTC. Drawing the rest from reference TRBV18 and TRBJ1-2, the complete variable domain is NAGVMQNPRHLVRRRGQEARLRCSPMKGHSHVYWYRQLPEEGLKFMVYLQKENIIDESGMPKERFSAEFPKEGPSILRIQQVVRGDSAAYFCASSPDGNYGYTFGSGTRLTVV.

The V gene is TRBV5-4, the J gene TRBJ1-2; D might be TRBD1 (6 bases). Trimming pared 1 base from V and 4 bases from J, leaving 11 bases between. This CDR3 spans 14 amino acids. The V gene's germline CDR1 is SGHNT and CDR2 YYREEE (reference sequence). CDR3 nucleotide sequence: TGTGCCAGCAGCTTGACAGGGAGGGTCTATGGCTACACCTTC. Residues: CASSLTGRVYGYTF.

This chain links TRBV11-3 with TRBJ2-3; 8 nucleotides agree with TRBD2. The V gene end was trimmed by 5 bases and the J gene end by 0 bases; junction bases not matched to a gene: 1. Germline loops: CDR1 SGHNT, CDR2 YENEEA. The CDR3 consists of 14 residues. The CDR3 coding sequence is TGTGCCAGCAGCCCGGGGGGGAGCACAGATACGCAGTATTTT. Translating gives CASSPGGSTDTQYF.

The CDR3 DNA follows: TGTGCCAGCAGCAAAGGTTGGGACAGGAGTGCTGAAGCTTTCTTT. Amino acid sequence: CASSKGWDRSAEAFF. The chain is built from TRBV21-1 and TRBJ1-1; the D call TRBD1 from the table was never checked on the DNA. TRBV21-1 represents a pseudogene. This CDR3 spans 15 amino acids.

The sample holds a few counts of this clone. The chain recombines TRBV2 with TRBJ2-3, with a tentative D call TRBD2 (6 bases). The CDR3 extends over 14 amino acids. Germline loops: CDR1 SNHLY, CDR2 FYNNEI. V dropped 1 base and J dropped 5 bases, with 10 bases sitting between them. The CDR3 sequence: CASSEGRGGDTQYF. In DNA, the CDR3 is TGTGCCAGCAGTGAAGGGAGGGGCGGAGATACGCAGTATTTT. The full variable domain, its missing parts supplied by reference TRBV2 and TRBJ2-3, is EPEVTQTPSHQVTQMGQEVILRCVPISNHLYFYWYRQILGQKVEFLVSFYNNEISEKSEIFDDQFSVERPDGSNFTLKIRSTKLEDSAMYFCASSEGRGGDTQYFGPGTRLTVL.

In DNA, the CDR3 is TGTGCCAGTACCCTGCTCTATGGACAGCTCTATGGCTACACCTTC. Encoded protein: CASTLLYGQLYGYTF. V gene TRBV19 combines with J gene TRBJ1-2, with D possibly TRBD1 on 6 matching bases. The ends were cut back, 7 bases at V and 4 bases at J, with 19 bases in the middle. Germline V gene sequence: CDR1 LNHDA, CDR2 SQIVND (reference sequence). The CDR3 is made up of 15 amino acids. Complete variable domain (other parts from reference TRBV19 and TRBJ1-2): DGGITQSPKYLFRKEGQNVTLSCEQNLNHDAMYWYRQDPGQGLRLIYYSQIVNDFQKGDIAEGYSVSREKKESFPLTVTSAQKNPTAFYLCASTLLYGQLYGYTFGSGTRLTVV.

The CDR3 here is CASSLMGSGSTDTQYF. The CDR3 DNA reads as TGTGCCAGCAGCTTAATGGGGTCAGGGAGCACAGATACGCAGTATTTT. The V gene is TRBV7-3, the J gene TRBJ2-3, with a possible D match to TRBD1 (5 bases). Between the trimmed V and J ends, which lost 1 base and 0 bases, there was a span of 11 bases. CDR3 length: 16 amino acids. Germline V gene lookup returns CDR1 SGHTA and CDR2 FQGTGA. Full variable domain (missing parts from reference TRBV7-3 and TRBJ2-3): GAGVSQTPSNKVTEKGKYVELRCDPISGHTALYWYRQSLGQGPEFLIYFQGTGAADDSGLPNDRFFAVRPEGSVSTLKIQRTERGDSAVYLCASSLMGSGSTDTQYFGPGTRLTVL.

V gene TRBV18 combines with J gene TRBJ2-5, with TRBD1 identical over 9 bases. Trimming at V came to 3 bases and at J to 2 bases, leaving 4 bases not matched to a gene. The CDR3 consists of 15 residues. Germline V gives CDR1 KGHSH, CDR2 LQKENI. Here the CDR3 DNA reads TGTGCCAGCTCACCCGGACAGGGGAATCAAGAGACCCAGTACTTC. Its protein is CASSPGQGNQETQYF.

The count of this clone is one. A read error may account for a junction end that differs from germline. The gene calls are TRBV11-2 and TRBJ2-1; 8 bases fit TRBD1. This CDR3 has 15 amino acids. CDR1 is SGHAT, CDR2 FQNNGV, per germline. CDR3 region: CASSLETGVGNEQFF. As DNA, the CDR3 is TGTGCCAGCAGCCTAGAGACAGGGGTGGGCAATGAGCAGTTCTTC.

The rearrangement joins TRBV5-1 to TRBJ2-1; 9 bases match TRBD1. The germline V gene encodes CDR1 SGHRS and CDR2 YFSETQ. The CDR3 runs to 14 residues. With V trimmed by 4 bases and J by 4 bases, 3 bases remained unmatched. The CDR3 reads CASSQQGAYNEQFF. CDR3 DNA sequence: TGCGCCAGCAGCCAACAGGGGGCTTACAATGAGCAGTTCTTC.

The rearrangement links TRBV5-6 to TRBJ1-1; D is unclear. With 1 base removed from V and 0 bases from J, the gap between germline ends came to 13 bases. Germline V gene sequence: CDR1 SGHDT, CDR2 YYEEEE. This CDR3 has 16 residues. CDR3 loop: CASSLLFAGMNTEAFF. Written as DNA, the CDR3 is TGTGCCAGCAGCTTGCTTTTCGCGGGTATGAACACTGAAGCTTTCTTT.

V and J are TRBV29-1 and TRBJ1-2, with D uncertain. V was pared by 6 bases and J by 4 bases, with 15 bases between. Germline CDR1 SQVTM, CDR2 ANQGSEA. This CDR3 region has 13 residues. This chain's CDR3 is CSVSRQRSYGYTF. For the CDR3, the DNA is TGCAGCGTCTCCCGACAAAGAAGCTATGGCTACACCTTC. The whole variable domain, remainder taken from reference TRBV29-1 and TRBJ1-2, is SAVISQKPSRDICQRGTSLTIQCQVDSQVTMMFWYRQQPGQSLTLIATANQGSEATYESGFVIDKFPISRPNLTFSTLTVSNMSPEDSSIYLCSVSRQRSYGYTFGSGTRLTVV.

J is TRBJ1-5 and V is TRBV6-6; 9 nucleotides match TRBD1. This CDR3 spans 16 amino acids. Germline loops: CDR1 MNHNY, CDR2 SVGAGI (reference sequence). J gave up 1 base and V 6 bases, and 7 bases lay outside the gene matches. CDR3 bases: TGTGCCAGCAGAAACGGACAGGGGAGAAGCAATCAGCCCCAGCATTTT. Translation: CASRNGQGRSNQPQHF.

The chain has TRBV19 and TRBJ1-4, with 7 bases that match TRBD1. V was pared by 5 bases and J by 5 bases, with 11 bases of the junction left unmatched. The CDR3 has 16 amino acids. Germline values: CDR1 LNHDA, CDR2 SQIVND (reference sequence). The CDR3 here is CASSPTRDRRNEKLFF. The CDR3 nucleotides read TGTGCCAGTAGTCCGACTCGGGACAGACGAAATGAAAAACTGTTTTTT.

The J gene is TRBJ1-1, the V gene TRBV10-3, with 7 bases lining up with TRBD1. Germline lookup yields CDR1 ENHRY and CDR2 SYGVKD. V lost 6 bases, J lost 4 bases, and 8 bases stayed unmatched. This CDR3 is 14 amino acids long. The CDR3 here is CAIRGQGVITEAFF. The CDR3 DNA reads TGTGCCATCAGGGGCCAGGGGGTGATCACTGAAGCTTTCTTT.

The chain is built from TRBV5-1 and TRBJ2-1, with 13 bases that match TRBD2. The CDR3 has 17 residues. Germline CDR1 and CDR2: SGHRS and YFSETQ. V dropped 0 bases and J dropped 4; count of bases not matched to a gene: 4. This chain's CDR3 is CASSLAQTSGGYNEQFF. CDR3 nucleotides: TGCGCCAGCAGCTTGGCACAGACTAGCGGGGGGTACAATGAGCAGTTCTTC.

The chain is built from TRBV10-3 and TRBJ1-3; TRBD1 is a possible D gene (6 bases). Trimming cost V 2 bases and J 0 bases, with 20 bases left between them. The CDR3 spans 19 residues. The germline CDR1 and CDR2 sequences are ENHRY and SYGVKD. CDR3 sequence: CAISEPRWQGRPSGNTIYF. The CDR3 coding sequence is TGTGCCATCAGTGAGCCACGGTGGCAGGGGAGACCCTCTGGAAACACCATATATTTT.

The chain employs TRBV5-8 and TRBJ2-2, with D possibly being TRBD1 (6 bases). The germline V gene has CDR1 SGHTS and CDR2 YDEGEE. The CDR3 has 15 residues. V gave up 4 bases and J gave up 5 bases, with 15 bases separating them. The CDR3 loop is CASSLAGDGTGELFF. The DNA for the CDR3 is TGTGCCAGCAGCCTTGCAGGGGATGGTACCGGGGAGCTGTTTTTT.

This clone was picked up one time. The genes are TRBV6-5 and TRBJ2-3; 8 bases agree with TRBD1. The V and J ends lost 4 bases and 6 bases, in that order; junction bases with no gene match: 6. The CDR3 contains 14 residues. Germline assignment: CDR1 MNHEY and CDR2 SVGAGI. CDR3 sequence (DNA): TGTGCCAGCAGTTTTCGACAGGGGCGGGATACGCAGTATTTT. The encoded protein is CASSFRQGRDTQYF.

The rearrangement links TRBV7-9 to TRBJ2-7, with D unclear. The CDR3 spans 13 residues. CDR1 is SEHNR and CDR2 is FQNEAQ in the germline V gene (reference sequence). V lost 4 bases and J lost 0, with 7 bases in between. The CDR3 reads CASSSSLSYEQYF. The CDR3 DNA is TGTGCCAGCAGCTCCTCTCTCTCCTACGAGCAGTACTTC.

A single count supports this clone. The V call is TRBV6-4, the J call TRBJ1-2; TRBD1 is a possible D gene (5 bases). The CDR3 length is 14 residues. V gave up 6 bases and J gave up 6 bases, with 17 bases separating them. From germline, CDR1 is MRHNA and CDR2 SNTAGT. The DNA of the CDR3 is TGTGCCAGCAGACCCACGAGCAGGGTGAATGGCTACACCTTC. This encodes CASRPTSRVNGYTF.

CDR3 bases: TGTGCCAGCAGTCCGAAAAACGACTGGTCTCATAGCAATCAGCCCCAGCATTTT. Translated, it gives CASSPKNDWSHSNQPQHF. The chain combines TRBV27 with TRBJ1-5; D gene ambiguous. V was clipped by 5 bases and J by 0 bases, with 20 bases between them. Germline assignment: CDR1 MNHEY and CDR2 SMNVEV (reference sequence). The CDR3 runs 18 residues.